Given below is one TCR beta chain in context. What it binds is not known. PCR or immunohistochemistry showed mismatch repair deficiency in every enrolled patient. TCRs were sequenced from a few patients responding to pembrolizumab. Measured with immunoSEQ multiplex PCR; TCRdb has only the in-frame clones, and not every one. There are about 120,000 clones in the sample; about 88% occur only once, and approximately 15% lies in the top ten. This specimen comes from a study of PD-1 blockade in mismatch repair-deficient tumors. Study context: All were previously treated, progressing patients with about 12 mismatch repair-deficient cancer types.

The V gene's germline CDR1 is SGHAT and CDR2 FQNNGV. J lost 4 bases, V lost 2 bases, and 3 bases had no gene match. The CDR3 totals 14 residues. Study conclusions and caveats: Tumor-resident clones, often absent from pretreatment blood, expanded after pembrolizumab and then contracted.

The sample was peripheral blood, taken 44 weeks after starting pembrolizumab. The sequence derives from an adult with mismatch repair-deficient cancer. This chain connects TRBV11-2 to TRBJ1-2, with 8 nucleotides matching TRBD1. The DNA for the CDR3 is TGTGCCAGCAGCTTACAGGGGGCTGGCTATGGCTACACCTTC. Its translation: CASSLQGAGYGYTF.